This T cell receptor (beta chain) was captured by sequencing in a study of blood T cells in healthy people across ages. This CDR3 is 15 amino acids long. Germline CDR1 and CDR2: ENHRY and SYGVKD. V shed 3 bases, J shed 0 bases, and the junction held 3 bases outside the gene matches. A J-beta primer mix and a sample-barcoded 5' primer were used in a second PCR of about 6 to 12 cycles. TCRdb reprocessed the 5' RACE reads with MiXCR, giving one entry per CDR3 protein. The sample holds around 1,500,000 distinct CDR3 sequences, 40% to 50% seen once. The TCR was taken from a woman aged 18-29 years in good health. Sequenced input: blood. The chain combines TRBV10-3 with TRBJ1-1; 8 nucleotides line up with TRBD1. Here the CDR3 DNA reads TGTGCCATCAGTGAAGGGGGACAGGTGAACACTGAAGCTTTCTTT. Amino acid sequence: CAISEGGQVNTEAFF.